This TCR beta chain was profiled in a study of shared clonotypes between healthy human individuals. Method: immunoSEQ multiplex PCR; TCRdb's copy keeps in-frame clones and lacks some. The top ten clones hold 0.3% to 0.45% of a sample with around 1.4 million clones, approximately 98.5% of them seen once. The CDR3 has 15 residues. The V end lost 4 bases, the J end lost 2 bases, and 16 bases lay between the germline ends. Germline values: CDR1 SGHRS, CDR2 YFSETQ. The chain recombines TRBV5-1 with TRBJ2-7, with unresolved D. This TCR was recovered from a young man in good health. Specimen: naive CD4+ T cells sorted from blood. The sample's subset: CD45RA+ positively selected. The DNA of the CDR3 is TGCGCCAGCAGCACCGATTGGTTCGGTCCCTACGAGCAGTACTTC. This sequence encodes CASSTDWFGPYEQYF.